These T cell receptor beta chains were read from a single sample in a study of blood T cell repertoires in COVID-19. Produced via immunoSEQ multiplex PCR; TCRdb's table is partial and in-frame only. The table has 80,000 or so clones, 90% seen once; the top ten hold 0.8% to 1.3%. The sample was peripheral blood. Receptor source: a woman aged 45-59 years in a cohort sampled during active COVID-19. Both conserved end residues are part of each CDR3. The order of the fields is CDR3 length, V gene, D gene, J gene, clone size, CDR3 DNA, CDR3 protein. D genes are given only for firm matches. Not every row has a clone size; where given, it reads once, few, many or a size class.

cdr3_length: 14
v_call: TRBV28
d_call: TRBD1
j_call: TRBJ1-4
clone_size: NA
cdr3_nt: TGTGCCAGCAGCTCCGGGACAGGGGATGAAAAACTGTTTTTT
cdr3_aa: CASSSGTGDEKLFF

cdr3_length: 12
v_call: TRBV6-6
d_call: NA
j_call: TRBJ1-5
clone_size: NA
cdr3_nt: TGTGCCAGCAGTTCATCTAGTCAGCCCCAGCATTTT
cdr3_aa: CASSSSSQPQHF

cdr3_length: 14
v_call: TRBV6-5
d_call: NA
j_call: TRBJ1-4
clone_size: NA
cdr3_nt: TGTGCCAGCAGCTCTGGACTAGGGAGAGAAAAACTGTTTTTT
cdr3_aa: CASSSGLGREKLFF

cdr3_length: 17
v_call: TRBV11-3
d_call: NA
j_call: TRBJ2-2
clone_size: once
cdr3_nt: TGTGCCAGCAGCTTAGGTTCTGGAGCCGGGGACACCGGGGAGCTGTTTTTT
cdr3_aa: CASSLGSGAGDTGELFF

cdr3_length: 16
v_call: TRBV5-1
d_call: TRBD2
j_call: TRBJ2-2
clone_size: few
cdr3_nt: TGCGCCAGCAGCTTGGCGGGAACTAGCGGGAGCGGGGAGCTGTTTTTT
cdr3_aa: CASSLAGTSGSGELFF

cdr3_length: 13
v_call: TRBV7-9
d_call: NA
j_call: TRBJ1-1
clone_size: NA
cdr3_nt: TGTGCCAGCAGCCTCGGCTCGGGACAAGAAGCTTTCTTT
cdr3_aa: CASSLGSGQEAFF

cdr3_length: 13
v_call: TRBV9
d_call: NA
j_call: TRBJ1-1
clone_size: NA
cdr3_nt: TGTGCCAGCAGCGAGGCAGGGAACACTGAAGCTTTCTTT
cdr3_aa: CASSEAGNTEAFF

cdr3_length: 11
v_call: TRBV28
d_call: NA
j_call: TRBJ2-7
clone_size: NA
cdr3_nt: TGTGCCAGCAGTTTGGAGTACGAGCAGTACTTC
cdr3_aa: CASSLEYEQYF

cdr3_length: 15
v_call: TRBV27
d_call: TRBD1
j_call: TRBJ1-5
clone_size: once
cdr3_nt: TGTGCCAGCAGTTCCCTTGGGACAGGGAATCAGCCCCAGCATTTT
cdr3_aa: CASSSLGTGNQPQHF

cdr3_length: 13
v_call: TRBV19
d_call: NA
j_call: TRBJ2-7
clone_size: NA
cdr3_nt: TGTGCCAGTAGTATGACAGACGTCGGAGAGCAGTACTTC
cdr3_aa: CASSMTDVGEQYF

cdr3_length: 15
v_call: TRBV19
d_call: TRBD2
j_call: TRBJ2-3
clone_size: NA
cdr3_nt: TGTGCCAGTAGCCCACTAGCGGGAGACACAGATACGCAGTATTTT
cdr3_aa: CASSPLAGDTDTQYF

cdr3_length: 16
v_call: TRBV7-9
d_call: TRBD1
j_call: TRBJ1-5
clone_size: NA
cdr3_nt: TGTGCCAGCAGCTCCCTGGACAGGGGGCTGGATCAGCCCCAGCATTTT
cdr3_aa: CASSSLDRGLDQPQHF

cdr3_length: 16
v_call: TRBV6-1
d_call: NA
j_call: TRBJ2-1
clone_size: NA
cdr3_nt: TGTGCCAGCAGTGACGAACTAGGAAGCTCCTACAATGAGCAGTTCTTC
cdr3_aa: CASSDELGSSYNEQFF

cdr3_length: 15
v_call: TRBV15
d_call: TRBD2
j_call: TRBJ2-5
clone_size: few
cdr3_nt: TGTGCCACCAGCAGAGAAAGGACTAGACAAGAGACCCAGTACTTC
cdr3_aa: CATSRERTRQETQYF

cdr3_length: 14
v_call: TRBV19
d_call: NA
j_call: TRBJ1-1
clone_size: NA
cdr3_nt: TGTGCCAGTAGTATGGGGCGGATCAACACTGAAGCTTTCTTT
cdr3_aa: CASSMGRINTEAFF

cdr3_length: 13
v_call: TRBV2
d_call: NA
j_call: TRBJ1-6
clone_size: NA
cdr3_nt: TGTGCCAGCAAGGAAAGGGAGAATTCACCCCTCCACTTT
cdr3_aa: CASKERENSPLHF

cdr3_length: 17
v_call: TRBV3-1/TRBV3-2
d_call: TRBD2
j_call: TRBJ2-5
clone_size: NA
cdr3_nt: TGTGCCAGCAGCCAAGATCCCTGGCAGGGAGGGGAAGAGACCCAGTACTTC
cdr3_aa: CASSQDPWQGGEETQYF

cdr3_length: 22
v_call: TRBV5-1
d_call: TRBD2
j_call: TRBJ2-1
clone_size: once
cdr3_nt: TGCGCCAGCAGCTCACACGGAGACGCCGGGACTAGCGGGAGACCAACCTACAATGAGCAGTTCTTC
cdr3_aa: CASSSHGDAGTSGRPTYNEQFF

cdr3_length: 15
v_call: TRBV7-2
d_call: TRBD1
j_call: TRBJ2-3
clone_size: NA
cdr3_nt: TGTGCCAGCAGCGCCCGAGACAGGGGCCCAGATACGCAGTATTTT
cdr3_aa: CASSARDRGPDTQYF

cdr3_length: 15
v_call: TRBV7-2
d_call: NA
j_call: TRBJ2-7
clone_size: NA
cdr3_nt: TGTGCCAGCAGCTTATCCCCTAGCGTATCCTACGAGCAGTACTTC
cdr3_aa: CASSLSPSVSYEQYF

cdr3_length: 11
v_call: TRBV28
d_call: NA
j_call: TRBJ1-1
clone_size: NA
cdr3_nt: TGTGCCACCCGGTCCACCTTTGAAGCTTTCTTT
cdr3_aa: CATRSTFEAFF

cdr3_length: 18
v_call: TRBV11-2
d_call: TRBD1
j_call: TRBJ1-3
clone_size: NA
cdr3_nt: TGTGCCAGCACCTTATTAGGACAGGGGGCAATCTCTGGAAACACCATATATTTT
cdr3_aa: CASTLLGQGAISGNTIYF

cdr3_length: 15
v_call: TRBV29-1
d_call: TRBD2
j_call: TRBJ2-5
clone_size: NA
cdr3_nt: TGCAGCGTTGAAGGGGGACTACTTTTCCAAGAGACCCAGTACTTC
cdr3_aa: CSVEGGLLFQETQYF

cdr3_length: 13
v_call: TRBV29-1
d_call: TRBD1
j_call: TRBJ2-2
clone_size: once
cdr3_nt: TGCAGCGTTGAAACAGGGGCGAACGGGGAGCTGTTTTTT
cdr3_aa: CSVETGANGELFF

cdr3_length: 14
v_call: TRBV30
d_call: TRBD2
j_call: TRBJ2-2
clone_size: NA
cdr3_nt: TGTGCCTGGAGAAGGCCGGCGGGGGCCGGGGAGCTGTTTTTT
cdr3_aa: CAWRRPAGAGELFF

cdr3_length: 15
v_call: TRBV7-9
d_call: TRBD2
j_call: TRBJ2-3
clone_size: NA
cdr3_nt: TGTGCCAGCAGCGAGAGCGGGAGGGGCTCAGATACGCAGTATTTT
cdr3_aa: CASSESGRGSDTQYF

cdr3_length: 12
v_call: TRBV3-1/TRBV3-2
d_call: NA
j_call: TRBJ2-7
clone_size: NA
cdr3_nt: TGTGCCAGCAGCCAAGATGGGAGGGAGCAGTACTTC
cdr3_aa: CASSQDGREQYF

cdr3_length: 13
v_call: TRBV29-1
d_call: TRBD1
j_call: TRBJ1-2
clone_size: NA
cdr3_nt: TGCAGCGTTGAATCGCAACAGGGGTCTGGCTACACCTTC
cdr3_aa: CSVESQQGSGYTF

cdr3_length: 15
v_call: TRBV28
d_call: TRBD2
j_call: TRBJ2-3
clone_size: NA
cdr3_nt: TGTGCCAGCAGTTTTATAGCGGGGGAGGGAGATACGCAGTATTTT
cdr3_aa: CASSFIAGEGDTQYF

cdr3_length: 16
v_call: TRBV3-1/TRBV3-2
d_call: NA
j_call: TRBJ2-1
clone_size: NA
cdr3_nt: TGTGCCAGCAGCCAAGGGGTACGGGAACCCTACAATGAGCAGTTCTTC
cdr3_aa: CASSQGVREPYNEQFF

cdr3_length: 15
v_call: TRBV28
d_call: TRBD1
j_call: TRBJ1-2
clone_size: NA
cdr3_nt: TGTGCCAGCAGTGCCCCGGGACAGGGGTTAGGCGGCTACACCTTC
cdr3_aa: CASSAPGQGLGGYTF

cdr3_length: 14
v_call: TRBV18
d_call: NA
j_call: TRBJ1-1
clone_size: NA
cdr3_nt: TGTGCCAGCACCCTCGGGGGGGAGAACACTGAAGCTTTCTTT
cdr3_aa: CASTLGGENTEAFF

cdr3_length: 16
v_call: TRBV7-9
d_call: TRBD1
j_call: TRBJ2-3
clone_size: NA
cdr3_nt: TGTGCCAGCAGCCCCTTGCAGGGGGCGAGCACAGATACGCAGTATTTT
cdr3_aa: CASSPLQGASTDTQYF

cdr3_length: 13
v_call: TRBV19
d_call: NA
j_call: TRBJ2-7
clone_size: few
cdr3_nt: TGTGCCAGTCGTCCGACATCCTCCTACGAGCAGTACTTC
cdr3_aa: CASRPTSSYEQYF

cdr3_length: 18
v_call: TRBV18
d_call: TRBD1
j_call: TRBJ1-2
clone_size: NA
cdr3_nt: TGTGCCAGCTCACCAAAGGCCACAAACCCCGGGACAGGGGATGGCTACACCTTC
cdr3_aa: CASSPKATNPGTGDGYTF

cdr3_length: 14
v_call: TRBV19
d_call: NA
j_call: TRBJ2-7
clone_size: NA
cdr3_nt: TGTGCCAGTAGTCTCCGAGGGCAGCCTTACGAGCAGTACTTC
cdr3_aa: CASSLRGQPYEQYF

cdr3_length: 15
v_call: TRBV30
d_call: NA
j_call: TRBJ1-5
clone_size: NA
cdr3_nt: TGTGCCTGGAGTGTCGGGAGGGGGAGCAATCAGCCCCAGCATTTT
cdr3_aa: CAWSVGRGSNQPQHF

cdr3_length: 13
v_call: TRBV30
d_call: TRBD1
j_call: TRBJ1-2
clone_size: NA
cdr3_nt: TGTGCCTGGTCCTTGGACAGGGTCTATGGCTACACCTTC
cdr3_aa: CAWSLDRVYGYTF

cdr3_length: 13
v_call: TRBV30
d_call: NA
j_call: TRBJ2-3
clone_size: once
cdr3_nt: TGTGCCTGGAGTAGCGGAGGAACAGATACGCAGTATTTT
cdr3_aa: CAWSSGGTDTQYF

cdr3_length: 15
v_call: TRBV5-5
d_call: TRBD1
j_call: TRBJ2-7
clone_size: NA
cdr3_nt: TGTGCCAGCAGCTTGGTTGCCGGACAGGGGGTTGAGCAGTACTTC
cdr3_aa: CASSLVAGQGVEQYF

cdr3_length: 19
v_call: TRBV3-1/TRBV3-2
d_call: TRBD2
j_call: TRBJ2-1
clone_size: NA
cdr3_nt: TGTGCCAGCCAAAACACACGCAGCTCTAGCGGGAGAGTTGTAAGTGAGCAGTTCTTC
cdr3_aa: CASQNTRSSSGRVVSEQFF

cdr3_length: 16
v_call: TRBV7-3
d_call: TRBD2
j_call: TRBJ2-1
clone_size: NA
cdr3_nt: TGTGCCAGCAGCTCCAACTACGGACTAGCTGTGAATGAGCAGTTCTTC
cdr3_aa: CASSSNYGLAVNEQFF